This TCR beta chain was identified in a study of blood T cell repertoires in COVID-19 (dated by TCRdb to about 2020). Regarding the study in general: Collaborator samples came from the United States, Italy and Spain and covered acute and convalescent phases of COVID-19. The repertoires were made available in a free public database intended to serve as a resource for research on the immune response to SARS-CoV-2. Subjects who had been exposed to COVID-19, were actively infected with it, or had recovered from it provided the deeply sampled blood TCRbeta repertoires that made up the dataset. HLA class I and class II types, where available, came from metadata supplied by the sample provider rather than from assay-based typing. Sample metadata almost always included a de-identified subject ID, COVID-19 status, age in years and sex. Samples were obtained from the ongoing ImmuneRACE study (first 160 participants) and from over 1,000 subjects provided by 6 global collaborators. The material from the prospective study consisted of cDNA or gDNA derived from T cells, B-cell-depleted T cells, or PBMCs. Beyond this particular receptor, the publication reports: The amount of clinical and demographic metadata varied by source and participant and was provided uncurated.

The immunoSEQ Assay, a bias-controlled multiplex PCR, was used to amplify TCRbeta CDR3 regions from genomic DNA. As for the original processing: Within the assay, amplification of reference gene primers was used to estimate how many nucleated cells each sample contained. Sequence reads were collapsed and filtered to measure the absolute abundance of every unique TCRbeta CDR3 rearrangement. Productive Simpson clonality was computed per sample as the square root of Simpson's diversity index over productive rearrangements. TCRdb took this table from immuneACCESS and kept in-frame rearrangements with V and J called. Such tables lack part of the clones; where checked against another copy, unresolved V genes explain under half of the gap, and the rest is unexplained. V and J calls and clone size follow that table, whereas D and trimming were derived from the DNA. The sample has roughly 230,000 clones on record, approximately 89% of them singletons. 4% to 5% of the sample is held by the ten biggest clonotypes.

Samples from volunteer blood donors who had recovered from COVID-19 were contributed by a second Seattle source. The collaborating institutions used their own protocols to collect whole blood in K2EDTA tubes. For TCRbeta analysis, collaborators shipped samples in one of three forms: frozen whole blood, isolated PBMCs, or DNA extracted from either of those sample types. Regarding this clone: The antigen this receptor binds is unknown. Qualities for individual bases were not recorded, and no much larger clone is one base off.

This TCR was sampled from a woman in her forties who had recovered from COVID-19. Sequencing was done on a sample of peripheral blood.

The CDR3 amino acid sequence is: CASSPGQGGYF. Here is the DNA: TGTGCCAGCAGTCCTGGACAGGGTGGGTACTTC. The V and J segments used are TRBV2 and TRBJ2-7, with 8 middle bases fitting TRBD1. The germline V and J ends show losses of 5 bases and 12 bases respectively, and no gene match explains 6 bases of the junction. Counted from cysteine to phenylalanine, this CDR3 has 11 amino acids. Just CDR3 DNA is preserved here, 33 bases in frame from base 1. Reading the germline V gene gives CDR1 SNHLY and CDR2 FYNNEI.